The clone carrying this T cell receptor (beta chain) was seen a handful of times. As yet, its antigen is unknown. This table comes from immunoSEQ multiplex PCR, and its TCRdb copy is limited to in-frame clones, with some not included. In the table there are about 130,000 clones, around 89% of which are singletons. The data stem from a study of T cell responses to AZD1222 COVID-19 vaccine. Study as a whole: Analysis merged second doses at about 4 or about 12 weeks.

Study-wide points: Vaccine-associated CD4 TCRs spanned spike, dominant at 160-218 and 743-854. The donors showed a predominance of white British ancestry and of females, with possible underestimation of clonal diversity.

The CDR3 has 12 amino acids. Trimming cost V 0 bases and J 5 bases, with 5 bases left between them. The germline V gene encodes CDR1 SGHNT and CDR2 YYREEE (reference sequence). The starting material was peripheral blood, obtained on day 0 of AZD1222 vaccination. The receptor comes from an adult in good health. V usage is TRBV5-4 and J usage is TRBJ1-2; possible D gene TRBD1, 5 bases. CDR3 bases: TGTGCCAGCAGCTTGGCAGGGTATGGCTACACCTTC. It codes for CASSLAGYGYTF.